The TCR beta chain described here comes from a study of blood T cell repertoires in COVID-19 (dated by TCRdb to 2018 to 2020). For the wider study: Samples from collaborators originated in the United States, Italy and Spain and spanned both the acute and convalescent phases of COVID-19. The prospective study material was composed of cDNA or gDNA derived from T cells, B-cell-depleted T cells, or PBMCs. Deeply sampled blood TCRbeta repertoires from subjects exposed to, actively infected with, or recovered from COVID-19 were included in the dataset. A freely available public database, intended as a resource for researchers studying the immune response to SARS-CoV-2, is where the repertoires were released. Samples came from the ongoing ImmuneRACE study (first 160 participants) plus 1,254 subjects from 6 global collaborators. Nearly every sample came with metadata listing a de-identified subject ID, COVID-19 status, age in years and sex. Where available, HLA class I and class II types were taken from metadata supplied by the sample provider and were not determined by assay-based typing.

TCRbeta CDR3 regions were amplified from genomic DNA by means of the immunoSEQ Assay, a bias-controlled multiplex PCR. The paper's data handling went like this. The number of nucleated cells in each sample was estimated by amplification of reference gene primers within the assay. Sequence reads were collapsed and filtered to measure the absolute abundance of every unique TCRbeta CDR3 rearrangement. Productive Simpson clonality was computed per sample as the square root of Simpson's diversity index over productive rearrangements. Here the immuneACCESS table is served through TCRdb, limited to in-frame sequences with V and J called. Missing clones are a known gap in these copies; in checked studies unresolved V genes cover under half, and the rest lacks a known reason. V, J and clone size derive from that table, while D and trimming were established from the DNA sequence. The sample table lists 130,000 to 150,000 clones, just under 80% of them with a count of one. Together, the top ten hold about 1.9% of the sample.

Whole blood was collected in K2EDTA tubes by collaborating institutions according to the institutions' own protocols. For TCRbeta analysis, collaborators shipped samples as frozen whole blood, isolated PBMCs, or DNA extracted from either of those sample types. As concerns this clone: Its antigen remains unidentified. No much larger clone is present one base from it, and per-base qualities are unavailable.

The research as a whole found: Clinical and demographic metadata were provided uncurated, with the amount varying by source and participant.

From the cysteine up to the phenylalanine, the CDR3 has a length of 14 residues. Only the CDR3 DNA is retained, 42 bases long and in frame from the first base. The germline V gene specifies SNHLY as CDR1 and FYNNEI as CDR2. V is reduced by 6 bases and J by 0 bases, leaving a spacing of 12 bases between them. This sequence originates from a woman aged 60-70 years with acute or convalescent COVID-19. Input material: peripheral blood. The rearrangement combines TRBV2 with TRBJ2-7, with TRBD2 perhaps the D gene, on 5 matching bases. The nucleotide sequence reads as follows: TGTGCCAGCAGGGACCCGGGAAACTCCTACGAGCAGTACTTC. Its amino acids are CASRDPGNSYEQYF.